Here is one T cell receptor (beta chain) with its context. Its antigen is undetermined. The CDR3 loop spans 16 amino acids. V was cut by 0 bases and J by 1 base, with 9 bases left in between. Germline loops: CDR1 LGHNA, CDR2 YSLEER. The record originates from a study of lymphopenia after photon versus proton radiotherapy. The study's findings and limits: After lymphocyte nadir, photon-treated repertoires showed oligoclonal expansion, especially CD8+ Temra.

TCRdb keeps only in-frame clones here, not all; method: immunoSEQ multiplex PCR. The sample consists of around 20,000 clones, more than 85% of them appearing once. The chain recombines TRBV4-3 with TRBJ2-2, with a tentative D call TRBD2 (6 bases). The source of this sequence is an older man with esophageal cancer. This specimen consisted of peripheral blood, obtained from a patient treated with proton-based radiotherapy. CDR3 DNA sequence: TGCGCCAGCAGCCAAGATTCGGGGGAGAACACCGGGGAGCTGTTTTTT. Its protein is CASSQDSGENTGELFF.